The source of this TCR beta chain is a study of Ad26.COV2.S vaccination and SARS-CoV-2 variants (dated by TCRdb to the early 2020s). About the investigation overall: Donors in the vaccine arm were drawn from COV1001, a multicentre, randomized, double-blind, placebo-controlled phase I-IIa trial testing Ad26.COV2.S in healthy adults. Ad26.COV2.S was administered intramuscularly at a dose of 5x10^10 or 1x10^11 viral particles, either as one shot or as two shots given 56 days apart. TCRbeta repertoire sequencing served as the tool for gauging how specific and how broad the SARS-CoV-2-reactive T cell receptors were following Ad26.COV2.S vaccination. Trial participants were randomized into five groups of five: low-dose or high-dose Ad26.COV2.S given once or twice, or placebo on both occasions. Throughout the experiments and outcome assessment, investigators stayed blinded to trial group allocation. The TCR-sequenced set comprised around 30 samples: approximately 20 Ad26.COV2.S vaccine recipients, 5 placebo recipients and 8 SARS-CoV-2 convalescent individuals.

Results the study describes overall, beyond this receptor: After vaccination, substantial breadth of spike-specific CD8+ and CD4+ T cell responses was reported. Vaccine and placebo recipients had similar non-spike TCR breadth, a finding consistent with the vaccine containing only spike. Comparing responses between vaccine doses or regimens was not something the study was powered to do. The authors noted that total T cell responses may have been underestimated by the TCR breadth and depth analyses. Spike-specific TCR breadth was higher in Ad26.COV2.S recipients than in placebo recipients (P = 0.0014).

The treatment or condition label, read with the paper, signifies: roughly 18 received Ad26.COV2.S at low or high dose, single or two shots; 5 received placebo; per-sample allocation not given. For vaccine and placebo recipients, repertoires were sequenced using samples collected on day 63 after the first injection. Between 29 July and 7 August 2020, Cohort 1b enrolled some 25 adults aged 18-55 years at one site in Boston, USA. Ad26.COV2.S was a replication-incompetent adenovirus type 26 vector that expressed a prefusion-stabilized SARS-CoV-2 spike protein derived from the original Wuhan strain. TCRbeta CDR3 regions were sequenced with the immunoSEQ Assay. After extraction, genomic DNA underwent amplification by bias-controlled multiplex PCR, followed by high-throughput sequencing. On the study's bioinformatics: To quantify the absolute abundance of each unique TCRbeta CDR3 region, sequences were collapsed and filtered. Usable DNA was measured by amplifying reference genes present in all nucleated cells, and TCRbeta template counts were normalized to that usable DNA to estimate T cell fraction. Repertoire TCRs were annotated as SARS-CoV-2-specific by exact matching of V gene, CDR3 amino acid sequence and J gene to a known reactive TCR set. The reference SARS-CoV-2 TCR set was obtained from MIRA and was filtered for enrichment in COVID-19-positive ImmuneCODE repertoires, whereby public or cross-reactive TCRs were removed. Drawing on the MIRA antigens, annotated TCRs were analysed further at the level of specific ORF or position within ORF. Depth was the summed frequency of annotated unique rearrangements, while breadth was defined as annotated unique rearrangements over total unique productive rearrangements. Group comparisons of TCR breadth used two-sided Wilcoxon rank-sum tests. The table comes from immuneACCESS by way of TCRdb, which keeps in-frame sequences with V and J called. Part of the clones is missing from these tables; in studies checked, under half for an unresolved V gene and the rest for unknown reasons. That table is the source of V, J and clone size, and D and trimming were worked out from the DNA. The sample contains roughly 300,000 clones, 75% to 90% of them found a single time. Together, the top ten hold roughly 10% of the sample.

Comments on this clone: There is no known antigen for this receptor. Base quality data are lacking; no much larger clone is found one base away.

CDR1 and CDR2 are drawn from the germline V gene: SNHLY, FYNNEI. Trimming costs V 5 bases and J 4 bases, and their ends lie 11 bases apart. From cysteine to phenylalanine, the CDR3 is 13 amino acids long. The entry retains the CDR3 DNA only, 39 bases that are in frame from base 1. The sample in question was peripheral blood, obtained in a trial of Ad26.COV2.S vaccine versus placebo. The clonotype originates from a person aged 18-60 years who received the Ad26.COV2.S COVID-19 vaccine or a placebo. This receptor chain uses TRBV2 and TRBJ1-2; the D gene is possibly TRBD1, with 6 bases matching. Here the CDR3 is given as CASSQDSFYGYTF. The nucleotide sequence reads TGTGCCAGCAGTCAGGACAGCTTCTATGGCTACACCTTC.